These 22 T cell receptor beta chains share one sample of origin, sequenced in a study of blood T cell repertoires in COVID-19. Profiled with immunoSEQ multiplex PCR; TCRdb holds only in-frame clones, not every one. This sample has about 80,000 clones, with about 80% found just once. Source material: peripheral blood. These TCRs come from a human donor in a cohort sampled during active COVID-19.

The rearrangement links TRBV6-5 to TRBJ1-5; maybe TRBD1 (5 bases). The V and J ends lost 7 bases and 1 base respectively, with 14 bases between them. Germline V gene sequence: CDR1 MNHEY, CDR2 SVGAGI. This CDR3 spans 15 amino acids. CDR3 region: CASNPAGGSNQPQHF. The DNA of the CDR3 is TGTGCCAGCAACCCCGCGGGGGGAAGCAATCAGCCCCAGCATTTT.

CDR3: CASSEQGSGQGAETQYF. The CDR3 DNA follows: TGTGCCAGCAGTGAACAAGGATCGGGACAGGGGGCAGAGACCCAGTACTTC. J is TRBJ2-5 and V is TRBV2; TRBD1 matches at 12 bases. Germline assignment: CDR1 SNHLY and CDR2 FYNNEI. V dropped 2 bases and J dropped 4; count of bases not matched to a gene: 8. The CDR3 runs to 17 residues.

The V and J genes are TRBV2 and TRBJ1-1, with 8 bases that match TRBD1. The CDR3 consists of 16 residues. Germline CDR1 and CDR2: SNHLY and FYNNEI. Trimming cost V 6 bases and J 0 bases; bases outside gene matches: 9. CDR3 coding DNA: TGTGCCAGCAGCTCCGGGACAGGCCTCATGAACACTGAAGCTTTCTTT. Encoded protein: CASSSGTGLMNTEAFF. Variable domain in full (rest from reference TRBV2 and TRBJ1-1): EPEVTQTPSHQVTQMGQEVILRCVPISNHLYFYWYRQILGQKVEFLVSFYNNEISEKSEIFDDQFSVERPDGSNFTLKIRSTKLEDSAMYFCASSSGTGLMNTEAFFGQGTRLTVV.

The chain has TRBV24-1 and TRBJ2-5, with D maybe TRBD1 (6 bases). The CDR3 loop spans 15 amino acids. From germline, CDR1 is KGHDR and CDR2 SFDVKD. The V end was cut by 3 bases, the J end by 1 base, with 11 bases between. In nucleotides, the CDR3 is TGTGCCACCAGTGATACAGGGTCCCGCCAAGAGACCCAGTACTTC. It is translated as CATSDTGSRQETQYF.

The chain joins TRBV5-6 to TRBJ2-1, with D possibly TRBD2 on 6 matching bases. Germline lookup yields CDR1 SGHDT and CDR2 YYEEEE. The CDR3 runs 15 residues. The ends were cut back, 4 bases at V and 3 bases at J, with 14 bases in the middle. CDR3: CASSIAVGVYNEQFF. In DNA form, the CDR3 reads TGTGCCAGCAGCATAGCGGTGGGAGTCTACAATGAGCAGTTCTTC.

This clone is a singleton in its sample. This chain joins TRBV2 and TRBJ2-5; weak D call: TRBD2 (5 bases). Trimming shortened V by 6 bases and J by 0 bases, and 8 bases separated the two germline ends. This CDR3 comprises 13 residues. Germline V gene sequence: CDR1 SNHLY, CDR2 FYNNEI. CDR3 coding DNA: TGTGCCAGCAGGAAGCGGTACCAAGAGACCCAGTACTTC. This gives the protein CASRKRYQETQYF.

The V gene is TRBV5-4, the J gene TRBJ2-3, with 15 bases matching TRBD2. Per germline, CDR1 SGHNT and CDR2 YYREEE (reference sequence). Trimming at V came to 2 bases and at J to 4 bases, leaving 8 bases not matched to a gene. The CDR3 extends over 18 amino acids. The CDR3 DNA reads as TGTGCCAGCAGCTTCTTCCGGACTAGCGGGGGGGCCGCAGATACGCAGTATTTT. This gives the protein CASSFFRTSGGAADTQYF.

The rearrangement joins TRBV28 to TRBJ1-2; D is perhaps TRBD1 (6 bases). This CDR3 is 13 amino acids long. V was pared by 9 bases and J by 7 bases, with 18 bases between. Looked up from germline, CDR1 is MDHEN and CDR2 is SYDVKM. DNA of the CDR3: TGTGCCAGTAGGGGGACCCCCGGCGGTGGCTACACCTTC. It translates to CASRGTPGGGYTF.

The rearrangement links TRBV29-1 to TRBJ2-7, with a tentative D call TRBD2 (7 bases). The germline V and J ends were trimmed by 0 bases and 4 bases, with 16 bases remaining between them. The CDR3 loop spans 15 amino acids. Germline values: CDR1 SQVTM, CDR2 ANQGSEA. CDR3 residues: CSVEDLGGQRYEQYF. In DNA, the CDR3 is TGCAGCGTTGAAGATCTGGGGGGGCAAAGATACGAGCAGTACTTC.

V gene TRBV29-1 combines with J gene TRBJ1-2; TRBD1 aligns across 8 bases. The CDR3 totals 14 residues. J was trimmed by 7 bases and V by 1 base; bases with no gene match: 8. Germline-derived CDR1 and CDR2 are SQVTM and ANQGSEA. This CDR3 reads CSVEVRQGSVGYTF. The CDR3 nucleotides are TGCAGCGTTGAAGTGAGACAGGGGTCGGTTGGCTACACCTTC. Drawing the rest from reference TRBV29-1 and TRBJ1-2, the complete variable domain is SAVISQKPSRDICQRGTSLTIQCQVDSQVTMMFWYRQQPGQSLTLIATANQGSEATYESGFVIDKFPISRPNLTFSTLTVSNMSPEDSSIYLCSVEVRQGSVGYTFGSGTRLTVV.

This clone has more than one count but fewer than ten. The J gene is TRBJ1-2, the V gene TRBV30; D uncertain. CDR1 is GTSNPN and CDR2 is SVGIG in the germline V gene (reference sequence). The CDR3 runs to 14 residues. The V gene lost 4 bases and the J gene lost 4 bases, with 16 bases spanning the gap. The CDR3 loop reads CAWTRELTGYGYTF. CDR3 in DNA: TGTGCCTGGACTCGGGAGCTGACTGGCTATGGCTACACCTTC.

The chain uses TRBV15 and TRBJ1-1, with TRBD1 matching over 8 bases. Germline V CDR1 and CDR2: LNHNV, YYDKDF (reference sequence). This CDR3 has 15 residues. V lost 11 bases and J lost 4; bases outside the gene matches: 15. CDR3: CAARQGPGRGTEAFF. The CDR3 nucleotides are TGTGCCGCCCGACAGGGGCCCGGTCGCGGCACTGAAGCTTTCTTT.

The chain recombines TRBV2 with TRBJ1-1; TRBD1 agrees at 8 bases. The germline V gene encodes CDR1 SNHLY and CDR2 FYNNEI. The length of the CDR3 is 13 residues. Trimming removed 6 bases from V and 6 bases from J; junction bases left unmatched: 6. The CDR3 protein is CASRGDRKAEAFF. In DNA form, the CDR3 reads TGTGCCAGCAGGGGGGACAGGAAGGCTGAAGCTTTCTTT.

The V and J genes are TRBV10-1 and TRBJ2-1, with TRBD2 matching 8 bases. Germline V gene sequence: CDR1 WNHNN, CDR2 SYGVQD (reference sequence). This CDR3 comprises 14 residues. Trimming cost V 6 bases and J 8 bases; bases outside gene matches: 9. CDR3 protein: CASSEAGRVDEQFF. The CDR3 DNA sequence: TGCGCCAGCAGCGAGGCCGGGAGGGTCGATGAGCAGTTCTTC.

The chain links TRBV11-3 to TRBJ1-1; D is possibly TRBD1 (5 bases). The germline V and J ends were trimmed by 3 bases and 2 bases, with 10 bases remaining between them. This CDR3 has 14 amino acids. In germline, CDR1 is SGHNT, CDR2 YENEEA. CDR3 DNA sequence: TGTGCCAGCAGCTTCCGGACACACAACACTGAAGCTTTCTTT. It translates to CASSFRTHNTEAFF.

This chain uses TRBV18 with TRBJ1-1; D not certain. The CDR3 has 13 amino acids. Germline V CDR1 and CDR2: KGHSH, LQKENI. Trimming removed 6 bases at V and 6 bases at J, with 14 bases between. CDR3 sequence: CASSSTLHAEAFF. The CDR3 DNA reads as TGTGCCAGCTCGTCGACATTACACGCTGAAGCTTTCTTT.

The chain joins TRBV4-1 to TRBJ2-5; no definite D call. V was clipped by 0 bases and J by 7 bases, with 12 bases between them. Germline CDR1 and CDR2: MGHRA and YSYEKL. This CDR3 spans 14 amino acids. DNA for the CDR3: TGCGCCAGCAGCCAAGATCAGGTTGTTAGGACCCAGTACTTC. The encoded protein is CASSQDQVVRTQYF.

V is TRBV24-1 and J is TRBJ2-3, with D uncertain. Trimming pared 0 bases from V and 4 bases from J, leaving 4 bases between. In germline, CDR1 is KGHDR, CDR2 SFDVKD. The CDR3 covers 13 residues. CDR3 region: CATSDLQADTQYF. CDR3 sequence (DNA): TGTGCCACCAGTGATTTGCAGGCAGATACGCAGTATTTT.

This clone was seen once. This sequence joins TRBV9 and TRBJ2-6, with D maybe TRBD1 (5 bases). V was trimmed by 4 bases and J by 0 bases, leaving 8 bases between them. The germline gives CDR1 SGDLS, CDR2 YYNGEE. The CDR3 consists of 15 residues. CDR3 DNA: TGTGCCAGCAGCATTCAGGGCTCTGGGGCCAACGTCCTGACTTTC. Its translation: CASSIQGSGANVLTF.

The CDR3 loop is CASRTSTTNEKLFF. Here the CDR3 DNA reads TGTGCCAGCAGGACATCAACAACTAATGAAAAACTGTTTTTT. This chain joins TRBV6-5 and TRBJ1-4; D call uncertain. The CDR3 spans 14 residues. The ends were cut back, 6 bases at V and 0 bases at J, with 8 bases in the middle. Germline V lookup: CDR1 MNHEY, CDR2 SVGAGI.

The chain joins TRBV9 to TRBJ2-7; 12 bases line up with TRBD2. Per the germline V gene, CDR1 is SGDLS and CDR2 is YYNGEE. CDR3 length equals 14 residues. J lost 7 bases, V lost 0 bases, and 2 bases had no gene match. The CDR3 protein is CASSVGGLAGEQYF. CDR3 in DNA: TGTGCCAGCAGCGTAGGAGGACTAGCGGGAGAGCAGTACTTC.

In DNA, the CDR3 is TGCGCCAGCAGCTCGACGGGGCGGGGACCAGATACGCAGTATTTT. Its translation: CASSSTGRGPDTQYF. The chain links TRBV5-1 to TRBJ2-3, with D perhaps TRBD2 (6 bases). Per the germline V gene, CDR1 is SGHRS and CDR2 is YFSETQ. V lost 3 bases and J lost 4, with 15 bases in between. The CDR3 covers 15 residues. Supplemented by reference TRBV5-1 and TRBJ2-3, the full variable domain reads KAGVTQTPRYLIKTRGQQVTLSCSPISGHRSVSWYQQTPGQGLQFLFEYFSETQRNKGNFPGRFSGRQFSNSRSEMNVSTLELGDSALYLCASSSTGRGPDTQYFGPGTRLTVL.